Listed here are 16 T cell receptor beta chains from one sample, sequenced in a study of memory CD4+ T cells and cytomegalovirus serostatus. The sort gate was single viable CD3+CD4+CD8-CD45RO+ cells for memory CD4+ T cells. Generated by immunoSEQ multiplex PCR, the TCRdb table keeps only in-frame clones and is missing some. Among some 60,000 clones listed, about 81% were seen once. Specimen: memory CD4+ T cells from blood. These receptors all stem from an adult in good health and CMV-seronegative.

The chain uses TRBV5-1 and TRBJ2-7, with D perhaps matching TRBD1 or TRBD2 (5 bases each). The CDR3 is 13 residues long. The germline V gene has CDR1 SGHRS and CDR2 YFSETQ. V was shortened by 4 bases and J by 2 bases, with 10 bases between the two germline ends. The CDR3 DNA is TGCGCCAGCAGCCCGGGACCAACCTACGAGCAGTACTTC. Translated: CASSPGPTYEQYF.

The V gene is TRBV19, the J gene TRBJ1-5, with TRBD1 as a possible D gene (6 bases). The CDR3 contains 15 residues. Trimming pared 7 bases from V and 4 bases from J, leaving 17 bases between. Germline V gives CDR1 LNHDA, CDR2 SQIVND (reference sequence). The CDR3 region is CASTPDRSKNQPQHF. The CDR3 DNA follows: TGTGCCAGTACCCCCGACAGGAGCAAAAATCAGCCCCAGCATTTT.

V is TRBV7-2 and J is TRBJ2-2; 7 bases are a match to TRBD1. The CDR3 is 18 amino acids. V lost 4 bases, J lost 0 bases, and 11 bases stayed unmatched. Germline assignment: CDR1 SGHTA and CDR2 FQGNSA. CDR3 loop: CASSSHQPTGPNTGELFF. CDR3 sequence (DNA): TGTGCCAGCAGCTCCCACCAACCGACAGGGCCGAACACCGGGGAGCTGTTTTTT.

V is TRBV6-6 and J is TRBJ1-2; D remains unclear. The ends were cut back, 6 bases at V and 6 bases at J, with 14 bases in the middle. The CDR3 has 13 amino acids. Germline assignment: CDR1 MNHNY and CDR2 SVGAGI (reference sequence). The CDR3 sequence: CASSLTPADGYTF. CDR3 sequence (DNA): TGTGCCAGCAGCCTGACCCCTGCGGATGGCTACACCTTC.

The chain links TRBV10-2 to TRBJ1-1, with 8 bases fitting TRBD1. Germline CDR1 WSHSY, CDR2 SAAADI. The CDR3 is 13 residues long. V was clipped by 4 bases and J by 5 bases; unmatched bases: 3. The CDR3 loop reads CASSGDRKTEAFF. The CDR3 nucleotides are TGCGCCAGCAGTGGGGACAGGAAGACTGAAGCTTTCTTT.

This chain joins TRBV19 and TRBJ1-1; TRBD1 matches at 7 bases. Per germline, CDR1 LNHDA and CDR2 SQIVND (reference sequence). This CDR3 is built from 15 residues. V dropped 5 bases and J dropped 1; count of bases not matched to a gene: 7. In nucleotides, the CDR3 is TGTGCCAGTAGTTGGAGACAGGGTTCGAACACTGAAGCTTTCTTT. Its protein is CASSWRQGSNTEAFF.

This clone was detected once. The chain combines TRBV27 with TRBJ2-1, with D tentatively TRBD2 (6 bases). Trimming removed 7 bases at V and 3 bases at J, with 16 bases between. Germline CDR1 is MNHEY and CDR2 is SMNVEV (reference sequence). This CDR3 contains 15 residues. Written as DNA, the CDR3 is TGTGCCAGCACTCTACGGGGGACCATCTACAATGAGCAGTTCTTC. Protein product: CASTLRGTIYNEQFF.

This clone was seen a few times. V and J are TRBV5-4 and TRBJ1-1; D unclear. CDR3 length equals 13 residues. Trimming removed 5 bases at V and 1 base at J, with 9 bases between. Germline-derived CDR1 and CDR2 are SGHNT and YYREEE (reference sequence). The CDR3 reads CASSTERNTEAFF. As DNA, the CDR3 is TGTGCCAGCAGTACAGAACGGAACACTGAAGCTTTCTTT.

The chain links TRBV12-5 to TRBJ2-7; D may be TRBD1 (6 bases). V was shortened by 6 bases and J by 4 bases, with 19 bases between the two germline ends. The CDR3 has 15 amino acids. Germline V gives CDR1 LGHNT, CDR2 FRNRAP. This chain's CDR3 is CASGVAGQPQYEQYF. The CDR3 DNA follows: TGTGCTAGTGGGGTGGCCGGACAGCCACAATACGAGCAGTACTTC. The whole variable domain, remainder taken from reference TRBV12-5 and TRBJ2-7, is DARVTQTPRHKVTEMGQEVTMRCQPILGHNTVFWYRQTMMQGLELLAYFRNRAPLDDSGMPKDRFSAEMPDATLATLKIQPSEPRDSAVYFCASGVAGQPQYEQYFGPGTRLTVT.

This chain links TRBV11-2 with TRBJ1-2; no firm D call. Germline V CDR1 and CDR2: SGHAT, FQNNGV. The CDR3 sequence is 14 residues long. Trimming left V 0 bases short and J 2 bases short, with 7 bases between. CDR3 sequence: CASSLDLRNYGYTF. For the CDR3, the DNA is TGTGCCAGCAGCTTAGATTTAAGGAACTATGGCTACACCTTC. The full variable domain, its missing parts supplied by reference TRBV11-2 and TRBJ1-2, is EAGVAQSPRYKIIEKRQSVAFWCNPISGHATLYWYQQILGQGPKLLIQFQNNGVVDDSQLPKDRFSAERLKGVDSTLKIQPAKLEDSAVYLCASSLDLRNYGYTFGSGTRLTVV.

The chain uses TRBV10-3 and TRBJ2-5; 8 bases align to TRBD2. The J call is in doubt because the DNA end fits TRBJ2-7 better. CDR3 length: 15 residues. CDR1 and CDR2 from the germline V gene are ENHRY and SYGVKD. The CDR3 bases are TGTGCCATCAGACCTTCTGCGGGAGGAGCCTACGAGCAGTACTTC. Translation: CAIRPSAGGAYEQYF.

This clone came up a few times. The chain couples TRBV5-1 to TRBJ1-1, with 7 nucleotides matching TRBD1. With V trimmed by 3 bases and J by 1 base, 9 bases remained unmatched. CDR3 length: 16 amino acids. CDR1 and CDR2 from the germline V gene are SGHRS and YFSETQ. CDR3 sequence: CASSSRQGGGNTEAFF. CDR3 bases: TGCGCCAGCAGCTCTCGACAGGGTGGAGGGAACACTGAAGCTTTCTTT.

This chain links TRBV5-4 with TRBJ2-5, with D possibly TRBD2 on 6 matching bases. The CDR3 is 15 amino acids. Trimming shortened V by 4 bases and J by 5 bases, and 18 bases separated the two germline ends. Germline-derived CDR1 and CDR2 are SGHNT and YYREEE (reference sequence). In DNA form, the CDR3 reads TGTGCCAGCAGCCCATACTCGACTAGTTCGGAGACCCAGTACTTC. It yields the protein CASSPYSTSSETQYF.

The V and J genes are TRBV11-3 and TRBJ2-5; D is unresolved. Trimming removed 6 bases from V and 5 bases from J, with 13 bases in between. The length of the CDR3 is 13 residues. The germline V gene encodes CDR1 SGHNT and CDR2 YENEEA. CDR3 in DNA: TGTGCCAGCAGTTATTTTCCCTCGGAGACCCAGTACTTC. As protein: CASSYFPSETQYF. Full variable domain (missing parts from reference TRBV11-3 and TRBJ2-5): EAGVVQSPRYKIIEKKQPVAFWCNPISGHNTLYWYLQNLGQGPELLIRYENEEAVDDSQLPKDRFSAERLKGVDSTLKIQPAELGDSAVYLCASSYFPSETQYFGPGTRLLVL.

The chain carries TRBV18 and TRBJ1-2; 7 nucleotides line up with TRBD1. This CDR3 comprises 14 residues. The germline gives CDR1 KGHSH, CDR2 LQKENI. With V trimmed by 4 bases and J by 7 bases, 9 bases remained unmatched. Here the CDR3 DNA reads TGTGCCAGCTCACACATCGACAGGGAAGGTGGCTACACCTTC. It encodes CASSHIDREGGYTF.

V and J are TRBV19 and TRBJ2-1, with 10 bases identical to TRBD2. The trim removed 4 bases at V and 5 bases at J, leaving 5 bases unmatched. CDR1 LNHDA and CDR2 SQIVND come from the germline V gene (reference sequence). This CDR3 has 15 residues. The CDR3 is CASSTRTSGNNEQFF. DNA of the CDR3: TGTGCCAGTAGTACAAGGACTAGCGGCAACAATGAGCAGTTCTTC.